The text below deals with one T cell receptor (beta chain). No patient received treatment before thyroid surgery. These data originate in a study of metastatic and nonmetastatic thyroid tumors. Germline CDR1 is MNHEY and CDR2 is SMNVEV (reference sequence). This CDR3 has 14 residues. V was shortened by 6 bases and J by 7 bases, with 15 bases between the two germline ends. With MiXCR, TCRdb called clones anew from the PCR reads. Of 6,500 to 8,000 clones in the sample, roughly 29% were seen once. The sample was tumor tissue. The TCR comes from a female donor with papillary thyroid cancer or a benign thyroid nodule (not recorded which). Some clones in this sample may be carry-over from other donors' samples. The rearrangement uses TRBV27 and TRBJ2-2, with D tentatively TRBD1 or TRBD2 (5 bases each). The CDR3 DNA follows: TGTGCCAGCAGCCTAGGGAGACAGTTCGGGGAGCTGTTTTTT. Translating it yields CASSLGRQFGELFF.